The entry below describes one T cell receptor beta chain. This specimen belongs to a study of T cells in Graves' hyperthyroidism and ophthalmopathy. RNA transcripts served as the template for amplifying TCR beta CDR3 regions. The TCR CDR3 was amplified in a first-round RT-PCR using the HTBI primer set. TCRdb analysed the multiplex PCR reads with MiXCR anew, one entry per CDR3 protein. The table includes fewer than 350,000 distinct CDR3 sequences, roughly an eighth detected once. V shed 6 bases and J 6 bases; nucleotides not matched to a gene: 16. Germline assignment: CDR1 DFQATT and CDR2 SNEGSKA (reference sequence). This CDR3 contains 15 residues.

This chain joins TRBV20-1 and TRBJ2-7; 8 nucleotides agree with TRBD2. The TCR comes from a woman aged 40 to 50 with Graves' hyperthyroidism. The source material was blood. CDR3 DNA sequence: TGCAGTGCGATCCCGGGACTAGTATTTTTCGCCGAGCAGTACTTC. Protein: CSAIPGLVFFAEQYF.